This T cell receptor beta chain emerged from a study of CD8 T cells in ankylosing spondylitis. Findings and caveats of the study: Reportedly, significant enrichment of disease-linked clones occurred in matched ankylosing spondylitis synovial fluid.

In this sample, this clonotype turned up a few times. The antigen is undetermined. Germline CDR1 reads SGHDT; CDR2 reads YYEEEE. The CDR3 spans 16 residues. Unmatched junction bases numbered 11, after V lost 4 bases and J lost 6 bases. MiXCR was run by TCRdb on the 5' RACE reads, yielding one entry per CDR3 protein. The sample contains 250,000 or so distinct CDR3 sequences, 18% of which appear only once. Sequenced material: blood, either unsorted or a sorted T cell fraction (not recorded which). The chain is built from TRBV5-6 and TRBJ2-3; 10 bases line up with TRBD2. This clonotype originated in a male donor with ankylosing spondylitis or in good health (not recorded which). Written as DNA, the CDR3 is TGTGCCAGCAGCCACGGGACTAGCGATGGTATGGATACGCAGTATTTT. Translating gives CASSHGTSDGMDTQYF.